The 2 T cell receptor beta chains reported below all come from one sample, sequenced in a study of cytomegalovirus exposure and HLA in healthy donors. A multiplex PCR was run with 60 Vbeta primers and 13 Jbeta primers. Data came from immunoSEQ multiplex PCR; TCRdb stores just in-frame clones and leaves some out. This table holds about 180,000 clones, roughly 85% found once. Source material: PBMCs. Receptors originate from a boy aged 2-15 years in good health and CMV-seronegative.

The V and J genes are TRBV28 and TRBJ1-5, with 9 bases identical to TRBD1. The ends lost 5 bases at V and 6 bases at J; junction bases unmatched: 5. The CDR3 sequence is 14 residues long. Looked up from germline, CDR1 is MDHEN and CDR2 is SYDVKM. DNA for the CDR3: TGTGCCAGCAGTACCGACAGGGGGATTCAGCCCCAGCATTTT. It codes for CASSTDRGIQPQHF.

Details on this clone: One junction end does not reproduce the germline sequence, and a read error may be involved. The CDR3 is CASGQTPHSGINNEQFF. The CDR3 DNA sequence: TGCGCCAGCGGCCAAACTCCCCATAGCGGGATCAACAATGAGCAGTTCTTC. V usage is TRBV4-1 and J usage is TRBJ2-1; 8 positions agree with TRBD2. Germline V lookup: CDR1 MGHRA, CDR2 YSYEKL. The CDR3 covers 17 residues.